A single sample is the source of the 30 T cell receptor beta chains below, sequenced in a study of T cell responses to AZD1222 COVID-19 vaccine. Profiling relied on immunoSEQ multiplex PCR, and the TCRdb table lists in-frame clones only, not all of them. The table shows roughly 200,000 clones, with almost 95% occurring only once. Sample: peripheral blood, taken on day 0 of AZD1222 vaccination. These receptor sequences come from an adult in good health.

This clone was recorded only once. The V and J genes are TRBV30 and TRBJ2-3; TRBD2 agrees at 9 bases. The length of the CDR3 is 14 residues. The germline gives CDR1 GTSNPN, CDR2 SVGIG (reference sequence). Trimming took 1 base from V and 10 from J; bases not matched to a gene: 9. DNA for the CDR3: TGTGCCTGGAGTGGCGAGCGGGGGGCTCGGGCGCAGTATTTT. Protein: CAWSGERGARAQYF.

This sequence joins TRBV7-9 and TRBJ1-2; no clear D. This CDR3 spans 11 amino acids. V lost 3 bases to trimming and J lost 7 bases, with 6 bases between them. Germline V lookup: CDR1 SEHNR, CDR2 FQNEAQ (reference sequence). Written as DNA, the CDR3 is TGTGCCAGCAGCTTTAGCGGTGGCTACACCTTC. Protein: CASSFSGGYTF.

V gene TRBV5-4 combines with J gene TRBJ1-2; D gene uncertain. The V gene's germline CDR1 is SGHNT and CDR2 YYREEE (reference sequence). The length of the CDR3 is 12 residues. V lost 4 bases and J lost 5, with 9 bases in between. CDR3 protein: CASSPGEYGYTF. The DNA for the CDR3 is TGTGCCAGCAGCCCAGGAGAGTATGGCTACACCTTC.

The chain links TRBV4-2 to TRBJ2-7, with unresolved D. Germline V gene sequence: CDR1 LGHNA, CDR2 YNFKEQ. V lost 3 bases and J lost 3, with 15 bases in between. There are 15 residues in the CDR3. This CDR3 is CASSQNYQDGYEQYF. The CDR3 bases are TGTGCCAGCAGCCAGAACTACCAGGATGGCTACGAGCAGTACTTC.

V and J are TRBV6-5 and TRBJ2-1; D might be TRBD2 (6 bases). CDR1 is MNHEY, CDR2 SVGAGI, per germline. This CDR3 has 15 amino acids. Deletions cut 8 bases from V and 4 bases from J, with 18 bases between. The CDR3 nucleotides are TGTGCCAGCCGGGTAGTAGGTGGGGGGTACAATGAGCAGTTCTTC. Translation gives CASRVVGGGYNEQFF.

J is TRBJ1-1 and V is TRBV18; 7 bases agree with TRBD1. The CDR3 totals 13 residues. Trimming cost V 3 bases and J 3 bases; bases outside gene matches: 1. CDR1 and CDR2 (germline): KGHSH, LQKENI. CDR3 sequence reads: CASSPDRDTEAFF. In DNA, the CDR3 is TGTGCCAGCTCACCCGACAGGGACACTGAAGCTTTCTTT.

V gene TRBV2 combines with J gene TRBJ2-1, with 8 nucleotides matching TRBD1. The V gene's germline CDR1 is SNHLY and CDR2 FYNNEI. The V segment lost 3 bases and the J segment 4 bases; nucleotides outside the gene matches: 5. The CDR3 length is 15 residues. This CDR3 is CASSEDRAGYNEQFF. DNA of the CDR3: TGTGCCAGCAGTGAGGACAGGGCGGGTTACAATGAGCAGTTCTTC. The whole variable domain, filled in from reference TRBV2 and TRBJ2-1, reads EPEVTQTPSHQVTQMGQEVILRCVPISNHLYFYWYRQILGQKVEFLVSFYNNEISEKSEIFDDQFSVERPDGSNFTLKIRSTKLEDSAMYFCASSEDRAGYNEQFFGPGTRLTVL.

The chain links TRBV4-1 to TRBJ1-3; 8 nucleotides agree with TRBD1. The CDR3 is 15 amino acids. With 1 base clipped from V and 7 bases from J, the junction kept 6 bases outside the gene matches. The germline V gene encodes CDR1 MGHRA and CDR2 YSYEKL. The CDR3 protein is CASSQVHRGRNTIYF. The CDR3 region has the DNA TGCGCCAGCAGCCAAGTCCACAGGGGGAGGAACACCATATATTTT.

The V gene is TRBV6-5, the J gene TRBJ1-1; 10 nucleotides align to TRBD1. The CDR3 sequence is 15 residues long. The junction had 14 bases not matched to a gene; V was cut back by 4 bases and J by 12 bases. Germline V gene data show CDR1 as MNHEY and CDR2 as SVGAGI. CDR3 bases: TGTGCCAGCAGTTGGAACGGTCCGGGACAGGGGATAACTTTCTTT. Residues: CASSWNGPGQGITFF.

The chain employs TRBV4-3 and TRBJ1-4, with D perhaps TRBD1 (5 bases). V lost 4 bases and J 5 bases, leaving 14 bases between the germline ends. Germline V lookup: CDR1 LGHNA, CDR2 YSLEER. The CDR3 is made up of 15 amino acids. The DNA for the CDR3 is TGCGCCAGCAGCCGAGCGCGGGGGGGGAATGAAAAACTGTTTTTT. This gives the protein CASSRARGGNEKLFF.

The chain couples TRBV11-2 to TRBJ2-1; TRBD2 aligns across 7 bases. V was pared by 7 bases and J by 4 bases, with 1 base of the junction left unmatched. The germline gives CDR1 SGHAT, CDR2 FQNNGV. This CDR3 contains 12 residues. The CDR3 region has the DNA TGTGCCAGCACCGGGGGGTACAATGAGCAGTTCTTC. Amino acid sequence: CASTGGYNEQFF.

The DNA of the CDR3 is TGTGCCAGCAGTTTCCGGGGGGGCCGCACAGATACGCAGTATTTT. This sequence encodes CASSFRGGRTDTQYF. V gene TRBV28 combines with J gene TRBJ2-3; TRBD2 agrees at 8 bases. Per germline, CDR1 MDHEN and CDR2 SYDVKM. V lost 3 bases to trimming and J lost 1 base; unmatched junction nucleotides: 3. The CDR3 runs to 15 residues. Variable domain in full (rest from reference TRBV28 and TRBJ2-3): DVKVTQSSRYLVKRTGEKVFLECVQDMDHENMFWYRQDPGLGLRLIYFSYDVKMKEKGDIPEGYSVSREKKERFSLILESASTNQTSMYLCASSFRGGRTDTQYFGPGTRLTVL.

As regards this clone: At the DNA level, this CDR3 is encoded by other sequences in the same sample as well. The chain uses TRBV3-1 (or the pseudogene TRBV3-2) and TRBJ1-2; D uncertain. The CDR3 is 12 amino acids. V was trimmed by 3 bases and J by 7 bases, leaving 9 bases between them. CDR1 LGHDT and CDR2 YNNKEL come from the germline V gene (reference sequence). This CDR3 is CASSQGSRGYTF. Here the CDR3 DNA reads TGTGCCAGCAGCCAGGGTTCTCGTGGCTACACCTTC.

The chain recombines TRBV19 with TRBJ1-5, with D tentatively TRBD1 (6 bases). V lost 5 bases and J lost 3, with 14 bases in between. This CDR3 is built from 15 residues. The germline gives CDR1 LNHDA, CDR2 SQIVND (reference sequence). Written as DNA, the CDR3 is TGTGCCAGTAGTGCAGGGGTGACCGACAATCAGCCCCAGCATTTT. It encodes CASSAGVTDNQPQHF.

This chain joins TRBV5-6 and TRBJ1-3; no clear D gene. Trimming stripped 3 bases from V and 2 bases from J, with 12 bases between. The CDR3 length is 15 residues. Germline CDR1 and CDR2: SGHDT and YYEEEE. The CDR3 coding sequence is TGTGCCAGCAGCTCTGGGCCCCAAACTGGAAACACCATATATTTT. Its protein product is CASSSGPQTGNTIYF.

This chain joins TRBV3-1 (or the pseudogene TRBV3-2) and TRBJ2-1; TRBD2 matches 8 bases. Germline V gene sequence: CDR1 LGHDT, CDR2 YNNKEL (reference sequence). The length of the CDR3 is 15 residues. Germline trimming cut 4 bases from V and 3 bases from J; bases unmatched to any gene: 5. CDR3 in DNA: TGTGCCAGCAGCCGAGGCGGGGGGCGCTACAATGAGCAGTTCTTC. It encodes CASSRGGGRYNEQFF.

The chain employs TRBV3-1 (or the pseudogene TRBV3-2) and TRBJ1-2; perhaps TRBD1 as D (5 bases). The CDR3 runs 15 residues. Germline values: CDR1 LGHDT, CDR2 YNNKEL (reference sequence). V was cut by 6 bases and J by 7 bases, with 21 bases left in between. The CDR3 is CASSQQGEELGGYTF. CDR3 in DNA: TGTGCCAGCAGTCAGCAAGGGGAGGAATTGGGTGGCTACACCTTC.

V is TRBV18 and J is TRBJ1-2; D remains ambiguous. CDR1 is KGHSH, CDR2 LQKENI, per germline. The V gene lost 0 bases and the J gene lost 4 bases, with 18 bases spanning the gap. The CDR3 has 17 residues. DNA of the CDR3: TGTGCCAGCTCACCACCGTCGACTGGGCAATCATCCTATGGCTACACCTTC. Translation: CASSPPSTGQSSYGYTF. Variable domain in full (rest from reference TRBV18 and TRBJ1-2): NAGVMQNPRHLVRRRGQEARLRCSPMKGHSHVYWYRQLPEEGLKFMVYLQKENIIDESGMPKERFSAEFPKEGPSILRIQQVVRGDSAAYFCASSPPSTGQSSYGYTFGSGTRLTVV.

This rearrangement joins TRBV4-3 to TRBJ1-2; D remains ambiguous. The length of the CDR3 is 14 residues. The V and J ends lost 1 base and 4 bases respectively, with 10 bases between them. Germline lookup yields CDR1 LGHNA and CDR2 YSLEER. CDR3 loop: CASSQVPGSYGYTF. Here the CDR3 DNA reads TGCGCCAGCAGCCAAGTTCCGGGCAGCTATGGCTACACCTTC.

CDR3: CASSQGTSGVQGTQYF. Here the CDR3 DNA reads TGTGCCAGCAGCCAAGGGACTAGCGGGGTTCAGGGGACCCAGTACTTC. J is TRBJ2-5 and V is TRBV3-1 (or the pseudogene TRBV3-2), with 12 bases aligning to TRBD2. CDR3 length: 16 residues. Germline-derived CDR1 and CDR2 are LGHDT and YNNKEL (reference sequence). V was clipped by 1 base and J by 7 bases; unmatched bases: 7.

This rearrangement joins TRBV18 to TRBJ1-2; tentatively, D is TRBD1 (5 bases). Trimming shortened V by 6 bases and J by 7 bases, and 12 bases separated the two germline ends. Germline V gene lookup returns CDR1 KGHSH and CDR2 LQKENI. There are 12 residues in the CDR3. The CDR3 nucleotides read TGTGCCAGCTCCGCCTCAAGGGGTGGCTACACCTTC. Translation: CASSASRGGYTF.

The V call is TRBV19, the J call TRBJ1-5, with D unresolved. This CDR3 contains 14 residues. CDR1 is LNHDA and CDR2 is SQIVND in the germline V gene (reference sequence). The V and J ends lost 4 bases and 1 base respectively, with 8 bases between them. The CDR3 region is CASSSWGSNQPQHF. Written as DNA, the CDR3 is TGTGCCAGTAGTAGTTGGGGAAGCAATCAGCCCCAGCATTTT.

The V call is TRBV7-9, the J call TRBJ1-4; unclear D gene. CDR1 and CDR2 from the germline V gene are SEHNR and FQNEAQ (reference sequence). The ends were cut back, 0 bases at V and 5 bases at J, with 10 bases in the middle. The CDR3 is 15 amino acids. CDR3 nucleotide sequence: TGTGCCAGCAGCTTAGCGCTGTTACGGAATGAAAAACTGTTTTTT. It codes for CASSLALLRNEKLFF.

The rearrangement joins TRBV6-5 to TRBJ1-1, with D hard to call. CDR3 size: 14 residues. V was shortened by 6 bases and J by 1 base, with 12 bases between the two germline ends. Germline CDR1 MNHEY, CDR2 SVGAGI. The CDR3 region is CASSFTWTNTEAFF. CDR3 nucleotides: TGTGCCAGCAGCTTTACTTGGACGAACACTGAAGCTTTCTTT.

This chain's CDR3 is CASSDRGSTDTQYF. CDR3 bases: TGTGCCAGTAGTGACAGGGGGAGCACAGATACGCAGTATTTT. The rearrangement joins TRBV19 to TRBJ2-3; TRBD1 matches 9 bases. Looked up from germline, CDR1 is LNHDA and CDR2 is SQIVND (reference sequence). This CDR3 spans 14 amino acids. Trimming at V came to 5 bases and at J to 0 bases, leaving 0 bases not matched to a gene.

The rearrangement joins TRBV7-9 to TRBJ1-1; 7 bases match TRBD1. The CDR3 is 13 residues long. Trimming at V came to 4 bases and at J to 6 bases, leaving 5 bases not matched to a gene. Looked up from germline, CDR1 is SEHNR and CDR2 is FQNEAQ (reference sequence). The CDR3 here is CASSYRGSAEAFF. The DNA for the CDR3 is TGTGCCAGCAGCTACAGGGGTAGCGCTGAAGCTTTCTTT.

The rearrangement uses TRBV9 and TRBJ1-4, with D perhaps TRBD1 (5 bases). Germline CDR1 SGDLS, CDR2 YYNGEE. This CDR3 contains 17 residues. The V end was cut by 1 base, the J end by 3 bases, with 16 bases between. The CDR3 reads CASSVPWGGSPNEKLFF. The CDR3 DNA is TGTGCCAGCAGCGTACCCTGGGGCGGGTCCCCTAATGAAAAACTGTTTTTT.

This rearrangement joins TRBV18 to TRBJ1-5; TRBD1 might be the D (5 bases). Trimming pared 0 bases from V and 6 bases from J, leaving 9 bases between. Germline V gene lookup returns CDR1 KGHSH and CDR2 LQKENI. CDR3 length: 14 amino acids. The CDR3 region has the DNA TGTGCCAGCTCACCACCGGGGGAGACTCAGCCCCAGCATTTT. Amino acid sequence: CASSPPGETQPQHF. The entire variable domain, with the rest obtained from reference TRBV18 and TRBJ1-5, is as follows: NAGVMQNPRHLVRRRGQEARLRCSPMKGHSHVYWYRQLPEEGLKFMVYLQKENIIDESGMPKERFSAEFPKEGPSILRIQQVVRGDSAAYFCASSPPGETQPQHFGDGTRLSIL.

The chain carries TRBV7-9 and TRBJ1-5; D ambiguous. The CDR3 sequence is 16 residues long. V was trimmed by 1 base and J by 1 base, leaving 11 bases between them. Per the germline V gene, CDR1 is SEHNR and CDR2 is FQNEAQ (reference sequence). This chain's CDR3 is CASSLGGSLSNQPQHF. As DNA, the CDR3 is TGTGCCAGCAGCTTAGGAGGGAGTTTGAGCAATCAGCCCCAGCATTTT. Full variable domain (outside the CDR3, taken from reference TRBV7-9 and TRBJ1-5): DTGVSQNPRHKITKRGQNVTFRCDPISEHNRLYWYRQTLGQGPEFLTYFQNEAQLEKSRLLSDRFSAERPKGSFSTLEIQRTEQGDSAMYLCASSLGGSLSNQPQHFGDGTRLSIL.

This clone was seen only once. The CDR3 sequence: CASSRDRADHQPQHF. As DNA, the CDR3 is TGTGCCAGCAGCCGAGACAGGGCGGACCATCAGCCCCAGCATTTT. The chain has TRBV5-8 and TRBJ1-5, with 7 bases fitting TRBD1. V shed 4 bases and J 5 bases; nucleotides not matched to a gene: 9. CDR1 SGHTS and CDR2 YDEGEE come from the germline V gene. The CDR3 runs to 15 residues.